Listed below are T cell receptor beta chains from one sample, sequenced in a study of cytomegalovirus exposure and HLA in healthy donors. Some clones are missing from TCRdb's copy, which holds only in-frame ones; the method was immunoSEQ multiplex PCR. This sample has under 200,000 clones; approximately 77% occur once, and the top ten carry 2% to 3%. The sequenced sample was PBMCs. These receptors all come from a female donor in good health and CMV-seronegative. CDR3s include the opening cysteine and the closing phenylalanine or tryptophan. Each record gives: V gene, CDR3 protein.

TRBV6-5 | CASSSTGYGYTF
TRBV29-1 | CSVDRTGRGEKLFF
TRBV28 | CASSWGPTPFF
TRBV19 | CASSASIGGSLYNEQFF
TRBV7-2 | CASSSPTGSAGELFF
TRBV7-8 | CASSLELGSSYEQYF
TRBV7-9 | CASSPAQGAGEKLFF
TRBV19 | CASSTIGGPYEQYF
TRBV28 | CASRTASGKYTGDEQFF
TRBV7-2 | CASSLAIGRGAGEQFF
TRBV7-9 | CASSPQGDRNQPQHF
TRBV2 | CAGGTGWSQPQHF
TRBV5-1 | CASSSTGPTYEQYF
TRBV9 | CASSVEGGRVADTQYF
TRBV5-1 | CASSDDHRGHYGYTF
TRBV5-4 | CASGSEQVNSNQPQHF
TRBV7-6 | CASSSGSNQPQHF
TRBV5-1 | CASSLGAGSTDTQYF
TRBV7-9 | CASSLGGGEQYF
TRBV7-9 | CASSYGGGFQETQYF
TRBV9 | CASSVTGGGQPQHF
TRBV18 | CASSLGLAGSSSYEQYF
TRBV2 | CASLGGISYEQYF
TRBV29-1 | CSVLSDRVSGYTF
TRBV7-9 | CASSLAGGKQYF
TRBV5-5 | CASSWTGGSGQPQHF
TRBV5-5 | CASSQDSSYNQPQHF
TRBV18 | CASSPPIQTGLWAFF
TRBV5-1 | CASAPGTSGVEQYF
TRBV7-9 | CASSPAGDTQYF
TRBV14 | CASSPSSSDQPQHF
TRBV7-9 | CASSLAARTEAFF